Each of the 5 T cell receptor beta chains below was sequenced from the same sample in a study of blood T cell repertoires in COVID-19. Clones were sequenced by immunoSEQ multiplex PCR, and TCRdb holds only the in-frame ones, with some missing. The table includes about 280,000 clones, roughly 85% detected once. The sequencing sample was made of peripheral blood. Receptor source: a man aged 45-60 years with active or convalescent COVID-19.

This chain joins TRBV2 and TRBJ2-7; D not certain. The germline gives CDR1 SNHLY, CDR2 FYNNEI. The CDR3 loop spans 13 amino acids. V gave up 1 base and J gave up 4 bases, with 8 bases separating them. CDR3 in amino acids: CASSEDRPYEQYF. CDR3 DNA sequence: TGTGCCAGCAGTGAAGACAGACCTTACGAGCAGTACTTC. The full variable domain, with the rest looked up from reference TRBV2 and TRBJ2-7, is EPEVTQTPSHQVTQMGQEVILRCVPISNHLYFYWYRQILGQKVEFLVSFYNNEISEKSEIFDDQFSVERPDGSNFTLKIRSTKLEDSAMYFCASSEDRPYEQYFGPGTRLTVT.

This chain uses TRBV5-5 with TRBJ2-1; 10 positions match TRBD2. The length of the CDR3 is 16 residues. Losses at the gene ends were 0 bases for V and 4 bases for J; bases not matched to a gene: 4. The germline CDR1 and CDR2 sequences are SGHKS and YYEKEE (reference sequence). CDR3 DNA sequence: TGTGCCAGCAGCTTGGGACTAGCGGGTAGATACAATGAGCAGTTCTTC. This gives the protein CASSLGLAGRYNEQFF.

In its sample, this clone was seen once. The V gene is TRBV5-1, the J gene TRBJ2-3; perhaps TRBD2 as D (5 bases). The CDR3 has 15 amino acids. The germline V gene has CDR1 SGHRS and CDR2 YFSETQ. The V and J ends lost 0 bases and 3 bases respectively, with 11 bases between them. The CDR3 here is CASSLAGTDTDTQYF. The CDR3 DNA is TGCGCCAGCAGCTTGGCGGGAACCGATACAGATACGCAGTATTTT.

The chain uses TRBV28 and TRBJ1-2; TRBD1 agrees at 7 bases. J lost 2 bases, V lost 4 bases, and 7 bases had no gene match. The CDR3 sequence is 15 residues long. In germline, CDR1 is MDHEN, CDR2 SYDVKM. In nucleotides, the CDR3 is TGTGCCAGCAGTTGGAGTCGACAGGGCAACTATGGCTACACCTTC. Protein product: CASSWSRQGNYGYTF.

This clone was observed a handful of times. The chain recombines TRBV20-1 with TRBJ1-5; the D gene is possibly TRBD1 (6 bases). Germline V gene sequence: CDR1 DFQATT, CDR2 SNEGSKA (reference sequence). V lost 3 bases, J lost 5 bases, and 11 bases lay in between. The CDR3 is made up of 13 amino acids. The CDR3 sequence is CSASRDIDQPQHF. The CDR3 DNA sequence: TGCAGTGCTAGTAGGGACATAGATCAGCCCCAGCATTTT.